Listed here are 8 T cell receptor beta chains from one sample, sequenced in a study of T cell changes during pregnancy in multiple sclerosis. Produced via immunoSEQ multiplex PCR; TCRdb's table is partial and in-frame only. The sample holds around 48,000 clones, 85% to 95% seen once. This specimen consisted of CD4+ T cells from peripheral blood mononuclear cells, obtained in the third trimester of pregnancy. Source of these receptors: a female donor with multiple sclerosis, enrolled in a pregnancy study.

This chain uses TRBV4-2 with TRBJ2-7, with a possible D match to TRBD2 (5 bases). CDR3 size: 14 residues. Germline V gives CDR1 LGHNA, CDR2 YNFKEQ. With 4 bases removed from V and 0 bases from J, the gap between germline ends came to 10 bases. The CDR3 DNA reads TGTGCCAGCAGCCTACGGGGTGACTCCTACGAGCAGTACTTC. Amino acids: CASSLRGDSYEQYF.

CDR3 nucleotides: TGTGCCAGTAGTATAATTGGGACACCGTTTAGCACAGATACGCAGTATTTT. Residues: CASSIIGTPFSTDTQYF. V gene TRBV19 combines with J gene TRBJ2-3; D might be TRBD1 (6 bases). Per the germline V gene, CDR1 is LNHDA and CDR2 is SQIVND (reference sequence). The CDR3 contains 17 residues. The V and J ends lost 2 bases and 0 bases respectively, with 15 bases between them.

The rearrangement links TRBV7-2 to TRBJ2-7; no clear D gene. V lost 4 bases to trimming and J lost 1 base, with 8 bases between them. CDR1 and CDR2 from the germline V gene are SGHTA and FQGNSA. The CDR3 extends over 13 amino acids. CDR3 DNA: TGTGCCAGCAGCTCCCCCTATTCCTACGAGCAGTACTTC. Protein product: CASSSPYSYEQYF.

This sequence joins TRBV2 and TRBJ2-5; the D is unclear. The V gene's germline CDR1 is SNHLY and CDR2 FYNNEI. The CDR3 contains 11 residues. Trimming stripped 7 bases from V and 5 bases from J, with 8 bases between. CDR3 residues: CASTIRETQYF. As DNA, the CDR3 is TGTGCCAGCACAATCAGGGAGACCCAGTACTTC.

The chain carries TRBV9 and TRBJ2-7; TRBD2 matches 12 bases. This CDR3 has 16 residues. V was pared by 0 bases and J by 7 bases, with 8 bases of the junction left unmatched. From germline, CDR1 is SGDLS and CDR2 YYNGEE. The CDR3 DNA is TGTGCCAGCAGCGTAGGACTAGCGGGAGTTGATTGTGAGCAGTACTTC. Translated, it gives CASSVGLAGVDCEQYF.

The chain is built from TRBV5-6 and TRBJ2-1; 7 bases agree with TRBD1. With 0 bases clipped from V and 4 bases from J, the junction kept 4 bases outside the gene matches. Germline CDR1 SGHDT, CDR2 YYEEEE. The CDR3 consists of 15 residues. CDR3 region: CASSLGDRVYNEQFF. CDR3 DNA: TGTGCCAGCAGCTTGGGTGACAGGGTGTACAATGAGCAGTTCTTC.

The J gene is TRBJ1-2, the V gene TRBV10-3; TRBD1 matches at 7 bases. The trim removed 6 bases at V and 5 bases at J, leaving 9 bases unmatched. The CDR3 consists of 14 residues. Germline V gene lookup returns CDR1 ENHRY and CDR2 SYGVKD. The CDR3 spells CAIREDRNQYGYTF. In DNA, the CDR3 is TGTGCCATCAGGGAGGACAGGAACCAATATGGCTACACCTTC.

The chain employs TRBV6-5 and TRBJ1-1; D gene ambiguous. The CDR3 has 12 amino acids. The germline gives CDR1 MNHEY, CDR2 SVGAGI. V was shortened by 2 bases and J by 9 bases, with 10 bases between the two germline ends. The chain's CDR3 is CASSYGSSQAFF. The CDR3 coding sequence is TGTGCCAGCAGTTACGGTAGTTCGCAAGCTTTCTTT.